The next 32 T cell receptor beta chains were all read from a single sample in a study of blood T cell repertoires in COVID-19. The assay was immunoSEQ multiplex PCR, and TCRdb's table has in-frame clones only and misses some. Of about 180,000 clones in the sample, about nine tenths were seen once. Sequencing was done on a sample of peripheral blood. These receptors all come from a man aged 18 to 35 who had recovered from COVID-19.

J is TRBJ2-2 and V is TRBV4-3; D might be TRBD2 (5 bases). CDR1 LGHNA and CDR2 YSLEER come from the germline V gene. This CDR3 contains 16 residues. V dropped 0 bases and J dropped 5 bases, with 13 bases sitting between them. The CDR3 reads CASSQEGSGRTGELFF. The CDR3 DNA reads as TGCGCCAGCAGCCAAGAGGGGTCGGGGAGAACCGGGGAGCTGTTTTTT.

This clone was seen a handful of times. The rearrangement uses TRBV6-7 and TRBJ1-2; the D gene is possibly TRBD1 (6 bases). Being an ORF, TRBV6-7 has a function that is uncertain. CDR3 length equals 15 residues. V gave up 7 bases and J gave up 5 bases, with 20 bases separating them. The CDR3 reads CASTETGEEEYGYTF. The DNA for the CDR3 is TGTGCCAGCACGGAGACAGGAGAGGAGGAATATGGCTACACCTTC.

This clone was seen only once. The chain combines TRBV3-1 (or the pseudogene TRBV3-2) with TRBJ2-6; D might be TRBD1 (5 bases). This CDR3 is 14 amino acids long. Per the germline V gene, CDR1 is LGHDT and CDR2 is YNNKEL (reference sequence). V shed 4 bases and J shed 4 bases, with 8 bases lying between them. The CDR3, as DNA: TGTGCCAGCAGCCCAGGGTTAGGGGCCAACGTCCTGACTTTC. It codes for CASSPGLGANVLTF.

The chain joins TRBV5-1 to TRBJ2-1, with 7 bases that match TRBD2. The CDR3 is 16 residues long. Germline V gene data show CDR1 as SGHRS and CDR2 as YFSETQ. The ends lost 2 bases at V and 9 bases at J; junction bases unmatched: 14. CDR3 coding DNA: TGCGCCAGCAGCTTAGACGTCTCCGGGAGGATTAGTGAGCAGTTCTTC. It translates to CASSLDVSGRISEQFF.

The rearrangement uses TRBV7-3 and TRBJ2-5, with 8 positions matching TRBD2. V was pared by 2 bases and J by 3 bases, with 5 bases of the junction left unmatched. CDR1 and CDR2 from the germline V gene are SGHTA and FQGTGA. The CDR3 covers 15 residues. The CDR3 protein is CASSLRVGGEETQYF. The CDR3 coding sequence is TGTGCCAGCAGCTTACGCGTCGGGGGGGAAGAGACCCAGTACTTC.

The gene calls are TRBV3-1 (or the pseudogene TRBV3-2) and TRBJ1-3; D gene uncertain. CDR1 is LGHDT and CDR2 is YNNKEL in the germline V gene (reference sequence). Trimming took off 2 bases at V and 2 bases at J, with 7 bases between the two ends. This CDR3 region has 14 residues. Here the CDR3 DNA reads TGTGCCAGCAGCCAATTCCGTCCTGGAAACACCATATATTTT. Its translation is CASSQFRPGNTIYF.

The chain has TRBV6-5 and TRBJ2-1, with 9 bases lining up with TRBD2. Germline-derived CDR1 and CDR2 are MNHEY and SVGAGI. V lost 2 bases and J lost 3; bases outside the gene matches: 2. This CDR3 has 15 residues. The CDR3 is CASSYGTSSYNEQFF. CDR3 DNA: TGTGCCAGCAGTTACGGGACTAGCAGCTACAATGAGCAGTTCTTC.

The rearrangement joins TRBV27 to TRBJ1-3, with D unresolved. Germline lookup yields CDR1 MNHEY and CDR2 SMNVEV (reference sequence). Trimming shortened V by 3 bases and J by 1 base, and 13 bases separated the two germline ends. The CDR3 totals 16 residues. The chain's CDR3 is CASSLLGPKSGNTIYF. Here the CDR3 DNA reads TGTGCCAGCAGTTTGCTGGGCCCAAAGTCTGGAAACACCATATATTTT.

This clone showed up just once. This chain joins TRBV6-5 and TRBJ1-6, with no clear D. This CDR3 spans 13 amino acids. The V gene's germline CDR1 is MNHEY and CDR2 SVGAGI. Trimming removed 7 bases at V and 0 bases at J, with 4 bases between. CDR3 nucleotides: TGTGCCAGCATCCTCTCCTATAATTCACCCCTCCACTTT. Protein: CASILSYNSPLHF.

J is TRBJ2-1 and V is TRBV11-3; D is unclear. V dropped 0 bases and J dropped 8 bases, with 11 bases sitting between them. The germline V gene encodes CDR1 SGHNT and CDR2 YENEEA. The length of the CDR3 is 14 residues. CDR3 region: CASSLDSLSDEQFF. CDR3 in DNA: TGTGCCAGCAGCTTAGACTCCCTGTCCGATGAGCAGTTCTTC.

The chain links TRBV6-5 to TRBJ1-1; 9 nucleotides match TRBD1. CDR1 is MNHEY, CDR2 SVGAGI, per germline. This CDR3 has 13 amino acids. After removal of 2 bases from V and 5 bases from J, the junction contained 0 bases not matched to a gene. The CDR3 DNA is TGTGCCAGCAGTTACGGGACAGGGACTGAAGCTTTCTTT. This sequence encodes CASSYGTGTEAFF.

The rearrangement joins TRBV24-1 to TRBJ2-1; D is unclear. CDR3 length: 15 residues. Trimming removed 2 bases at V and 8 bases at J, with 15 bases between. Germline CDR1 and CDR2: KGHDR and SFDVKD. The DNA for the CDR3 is TGTGCCACCAGTGATTCCCAGACCCCGACTGATGAGCAGTTCTTC. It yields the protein CATSDSQTPTDEQFF.

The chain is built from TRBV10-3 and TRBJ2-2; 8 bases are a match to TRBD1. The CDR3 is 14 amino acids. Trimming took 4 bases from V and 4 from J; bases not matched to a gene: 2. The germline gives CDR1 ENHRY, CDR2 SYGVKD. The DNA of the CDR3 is TGTGCCATCAGTGCTGACAGGGGCACCGGGGAGCTGTTTTTT. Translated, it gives CAISADRGTGELFF.

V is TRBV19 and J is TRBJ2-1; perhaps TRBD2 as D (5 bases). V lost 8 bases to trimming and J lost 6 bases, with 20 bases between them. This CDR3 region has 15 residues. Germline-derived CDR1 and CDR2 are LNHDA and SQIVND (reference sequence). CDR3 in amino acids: CASGTFGLASNEQFF. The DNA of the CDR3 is TGTGCCAGTGGAACCTTCGGGCTAGCAAGCAATGAGCAGTTCTTC.

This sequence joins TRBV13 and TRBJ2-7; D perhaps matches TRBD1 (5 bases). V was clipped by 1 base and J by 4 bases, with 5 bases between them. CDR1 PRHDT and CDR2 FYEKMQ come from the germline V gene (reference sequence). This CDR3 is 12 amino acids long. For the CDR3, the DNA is TGTGCCAGCAGCTTAGACAGGTACGAGCAGTACTTC. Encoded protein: CASSLDRYEQYF.

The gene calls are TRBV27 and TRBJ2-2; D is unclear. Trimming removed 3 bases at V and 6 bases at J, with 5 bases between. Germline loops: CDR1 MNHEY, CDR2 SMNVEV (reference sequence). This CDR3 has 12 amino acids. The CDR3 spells CASSFLSGELFF. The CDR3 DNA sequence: TGTGCCAGCAGTTTCCTCTCCGGGGAGCTGTTTTTT.

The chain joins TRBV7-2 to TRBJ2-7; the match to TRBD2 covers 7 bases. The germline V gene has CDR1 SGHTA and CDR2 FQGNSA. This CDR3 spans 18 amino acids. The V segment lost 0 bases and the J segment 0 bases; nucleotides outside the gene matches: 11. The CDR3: CASSLAAGVSGYSYEQYF. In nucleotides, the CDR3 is TGTGCCAGCAGCTTAGCGGCGGGGGTCAGCGGGTACTCCTACGAGCAGTACTTC.

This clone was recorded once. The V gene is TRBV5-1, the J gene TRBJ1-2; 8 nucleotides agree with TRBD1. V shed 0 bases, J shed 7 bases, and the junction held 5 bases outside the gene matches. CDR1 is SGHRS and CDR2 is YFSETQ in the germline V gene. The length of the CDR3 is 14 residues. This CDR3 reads CASSLDRGSGGYTF. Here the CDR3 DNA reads TGCGCCAGCAGCTTGGACAGGGGGTCAGGTGGCTACACCTTC. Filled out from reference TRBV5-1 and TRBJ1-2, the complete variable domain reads KAGVTQTPRYLIKTRGQQVTLSCSPISGHRSVSWYQQTPGQGLQFLFEYFSETQRNKGNFPGRFSGRQFSNSRSEMNVSTLELGDSALYLCASSLDRGSGGYTFGSGTRLTVV.

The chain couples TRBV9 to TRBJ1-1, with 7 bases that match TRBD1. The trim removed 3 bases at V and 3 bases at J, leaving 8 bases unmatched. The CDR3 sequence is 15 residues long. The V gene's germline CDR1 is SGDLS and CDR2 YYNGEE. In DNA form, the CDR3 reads TGTGCCAGCAGCGGAACCCGGGACAGTTACACTGAAGCTTTCTTT. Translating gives CASSGTRDSYTEAFF.

This CDR3 is CASSQDRSGDEQYF. For the CDR3, the DNA is TGTGCCAGCAGCCAAGATCGGTCAGGGGACGAGCAGTACTTC. The gene calls are TRBV4-2 and TRBJ2-7, with D perhaps matching TRBD1 (6 bases). V was trimmed by 0 bases and J by 5 bases, leaving 11 bases between them. Germline CDR1 and CDR2: LGHNA and YNFKEQ. CDR3 length equals 14 residues.

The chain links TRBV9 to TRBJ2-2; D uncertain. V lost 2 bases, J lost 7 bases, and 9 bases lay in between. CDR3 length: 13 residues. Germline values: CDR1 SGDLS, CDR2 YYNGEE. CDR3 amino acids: CASSVGRSGELFF. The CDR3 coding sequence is TGTGCCAGCAGCGTGGGCCGTAGCGGGGAGCTGTTTTTT.

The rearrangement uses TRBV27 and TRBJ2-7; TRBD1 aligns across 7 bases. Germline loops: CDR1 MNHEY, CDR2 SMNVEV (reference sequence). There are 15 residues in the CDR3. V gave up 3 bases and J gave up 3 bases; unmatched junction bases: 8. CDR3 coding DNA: TGTGCCAGCAGTTTCGGACAGGCGGCTTTCTACGAGCAGTACTTC. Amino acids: CASSFGQAAFYEQYF.

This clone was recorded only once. This CDR3 reads CASSWRESYEQYF. CDR3 nucleotides: TGTGCCAGCAGTTGGCGGGAATCGTACGAGCAGTACTTC. V gene TRBV27 combines with J gene TRBJ2-7; D is possibly TRBD2 (6 bases). Between the trimmed V and J ends, which lost 4 bases and 4 bases, there was a span of 11 bases. Per the germline V gene, CDR1 is MNHEY and CDR2 is SMNVEV (reference sequence). CDR3 size: 13 residues.

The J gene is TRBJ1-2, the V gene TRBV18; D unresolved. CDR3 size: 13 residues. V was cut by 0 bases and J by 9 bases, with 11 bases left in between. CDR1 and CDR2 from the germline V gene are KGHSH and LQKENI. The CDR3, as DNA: TGTGCCAGCTCACCACCGCTGCCCGCTAGCTACACCTTC. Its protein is CASSPPLPASYTF.

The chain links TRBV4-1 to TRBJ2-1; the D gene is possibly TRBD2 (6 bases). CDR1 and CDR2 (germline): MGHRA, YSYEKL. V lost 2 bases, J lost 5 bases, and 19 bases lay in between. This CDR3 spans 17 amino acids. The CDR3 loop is CASSQPLGGTWDNEQFF. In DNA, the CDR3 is TGCGCCAGCAGCCAACCACTTGGGGGGACTTGGGACAATGAGCAGTTCTTC.

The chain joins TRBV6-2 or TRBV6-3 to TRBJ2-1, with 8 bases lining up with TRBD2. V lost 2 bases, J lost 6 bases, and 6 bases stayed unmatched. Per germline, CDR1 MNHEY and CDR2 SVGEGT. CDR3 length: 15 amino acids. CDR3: CASSYTGGPLNEQFF. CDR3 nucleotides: TGTGCCAGCAGTTACACGGGAGGGCCGCTCAATGAGCAGTTCTTC.

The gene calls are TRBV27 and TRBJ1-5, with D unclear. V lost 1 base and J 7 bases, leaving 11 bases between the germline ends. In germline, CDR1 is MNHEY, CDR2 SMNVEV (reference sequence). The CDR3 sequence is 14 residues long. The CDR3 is CASSLWASYQPQHF. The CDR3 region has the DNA TGTGCCAGCAGTTTATGGGCGTCTTACCAGCCCCAGCATTTT.

DNA for the CDR3: TGTGCCAGCAGCCGAGGAGCGGGAGTATCCTACGAGCAGTACTTC. Translating it yields CASSRGAGVSYEQYF. The chain carries TRBV9 and TRBJ2-7, with 8 bases lining up with TRBD2. Trimming removed 4 bases from V and 1 base from J; junction bases left unmatched: 7. There are 15 residues in the CDR3. The germline V gene has CDR1 SGDLS and CDR2 YYNGEE. The whole variable domain, remainder taken from reference TRBV9 and TRBJ2-7, is DSGVTQTPKHLITATGQRVTLRCSPRSGDLSVYWYQQSLDQGLQFLIQYYNGEERAKGNILERFSAQQFPDLHSELNLSSLELGDSALYFCASSRGAGVSYEQYFGPGTRLTVT.

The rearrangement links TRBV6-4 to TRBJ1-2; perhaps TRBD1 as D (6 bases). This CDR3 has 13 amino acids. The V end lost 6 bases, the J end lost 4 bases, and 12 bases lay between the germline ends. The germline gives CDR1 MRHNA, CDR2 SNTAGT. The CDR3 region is CASREGEGYGYTF. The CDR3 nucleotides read TGTGCCAGCAGAGAGGGGGAGGGCTATGGCTACACCTTC.

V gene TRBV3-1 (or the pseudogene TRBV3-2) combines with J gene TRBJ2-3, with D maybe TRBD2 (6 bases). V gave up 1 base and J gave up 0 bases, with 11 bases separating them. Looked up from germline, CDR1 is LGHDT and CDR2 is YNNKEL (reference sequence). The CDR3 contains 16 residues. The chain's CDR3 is CASSQGGGVSTDTQYF. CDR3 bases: TGTGCCAGCAGCCAAGGTGGCGGGGTTAGCACAGATACGCAGTATTTT.

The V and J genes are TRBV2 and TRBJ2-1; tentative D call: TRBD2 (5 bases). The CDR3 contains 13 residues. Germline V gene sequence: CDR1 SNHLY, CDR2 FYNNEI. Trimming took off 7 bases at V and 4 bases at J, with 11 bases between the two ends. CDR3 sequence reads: CASNVREYNEQFF. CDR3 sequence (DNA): TGTGCCAGCAATGTAAGGGAGTACAATGAGCAGTTCTTC. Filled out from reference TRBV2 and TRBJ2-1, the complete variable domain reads EPEVTQTPSHQVTQMGQEVILRCVPISNHLYFYWYRQILGQKVEFLVSFYNNEISEKSEIFDDQFSVERPDGSNFTLKIRSTKLEDSAMYFCASNVREYNEQFFGPGTRLTVL.

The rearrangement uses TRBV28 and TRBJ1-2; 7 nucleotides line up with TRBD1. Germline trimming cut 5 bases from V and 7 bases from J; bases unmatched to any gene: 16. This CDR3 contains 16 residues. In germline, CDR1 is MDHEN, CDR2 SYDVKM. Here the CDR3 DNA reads TGTGCCAGCAGTCTACTTATACCAGGGACAGTGAGTGGCTACACCTTC. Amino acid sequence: CASSLLIPGTVSGYTF.